The 29 T cell receptor beta chains below all came from one sample that was sequenced in a study of blood T cell repertoires in COVID-19. TCRdb's copy holds only in-frame clones and misses some; the assay was immunoSEQ multiplex PCR. The sample lists around 300,000 clones; around 91% were seen once. The material sequenced was peripheral blood. These receptors were taken from a woman aged 40 to 50 with COVID-19, enrolled during active disease.

The chain combines TRBV28 with TRBJ2-7, with 7 positions matching TRBD1. With 5 bases clipped from V and 1 base from J, the junction kept 8 bases outside the gene matches. Germline loops: CDR1 MDHEN, CDR2 SYDVKM. This CDR3 contains 15 residues. CDR3 amino acids: CASSPARDRSYEQYF. The CDR3 region has the DNA TGTGCCAGCAGTCCGGCCCGGGACAGATCCTACGAGCAGTACTTC.

V gene TRBV20-1 combines with J gene TRBJ1-2; D is unclear. This CDR3 has 12 amino acids. Germline V gene sequence: CDR1 DFQATT, CDR2 SNEGSKA (reference sequence). The V and J ends lost 3 bases and 8 bases respectively, with 13 bases between them. The CDR3 here is CSASSSGHGYTF. The CDR3 DNA follows: TGCAGTGCTAGTAGCTCAGGTCACGGCTACACCTTC.

The chain has TRBV12-5 and TRBJ2-2; D perhaps matches TRBD2 (5 bases). The CDR3 has 14 amino acids. CDR1 LGHNT and CDR2 FRNRAP come from the germline V gene. The V end lost 5 bases, the J end lost 4 bases, and 11 bases lay between the germline ends. The CDR3 DNA is TGTGCTAGTGGTCCCGTCGGGATCACCGGGGAGCTGTTTTTT. This sequence encodes CASGPVGITGELFF.

This chain uses TRBV3-1 (or the pseudogene TRBV3-2) with TRBJ2-1; 13 bases are shared with TRBD2. The CDR3 sequence is 16 residues long. Germline trimming cut 4 bases from V and 3 bases from J; bases unmatched to any gene: 3. Germline loops: CDR1 LGHDT, CDR2 YNNKEL (reference sequence). The DNA of the CDR3 is TGTGCCAGCAGCCCGACTAGCGGGGGGCGCTACAATGAGCAGTTCTTC. This codes for CASSPTSGGRYNEQFF.

The J gene is TRBJ1-6, the V gene TRBV12-3 or TRBV12-4; 8 nucleotides line up with TRBD1. The CDR3 contains 13 residues. Unmatched junction bases numbered 8, after V lost 5 bases and J lost 14 bases. CDR3 in amino acids: CASSIGQGLALHF. In nucleotides, the CDR3 is TGTGCCAGCAGTATCGGACAGGGTCTGGCCCTCCACTTT.

The chain couples TRBV29-1 to TRBJ2-2; D remains ambiguous. The CDR3 loop spans 14 amino acids. Trimming removed 7 bases at V and 6 bases at J, with 18 bases between. Per the germline V gene, CDR1 is SQVTM and CDR2 is ANQGSEA. The CDR3 bases are TGCAGCGCCGCCGGTAGTATCGGGTCCGGGGAGCTGTTTTTT. It yields the protein CSAAGSIGSGELFF.

A single count supports this clone. The chain combines TRBV28 with TRBJ1-6; no clear D. Per germline, CDR1 MDHEN and CDR2 SYDVKM. Deletions cut 4 bases from V and 6 bases from J, with 10 bases between. The CDR3 runs 14 residues. CDR3 nucleotide sequence: TGTGCCAGCAGTTCCCTAGGTTTTAATTCACCCCTCCACTTT. It specifies CASSSLGFNSPLHF.

This chain links TRBV19 with TRBJ1-1, with 7 bases aligning to TRBD1. The CDR3 spans 16 residues. Germline values: CDR1 LNHDA, CDR2 SQIVND (reference sequence). V dropped 5 bases and J dropped 5; count of bases not matched to a gene: 14. The CDR3 protein is CASSARQGRGKTEAFF. The CDR3 DNA is TGTGCCAGTAGTGCCAGACAGGGAAGGGGCAAAACTGAAGCTTTCTTT.

The genes are TRBV29-1 and TRBJ2-3; D might be TRBD1 (6 bases). V lost 8 bases, J lost 2 bases, and 17 bases lay in between. From germline, CDR1 is SQVTM and CDR2 ANQGSEA. This CDR3 spans 14 amino acids. The CDR3 DNA reads as TGCAGCATACACAGGGACGCTCTCACAGATACGCAGTATTTT. This codes for CSIHRDALTDTQYF.

V usage is TRBV7-2 and J usage is TRBJ1-1; D may be TRBD1 (5 bases). CDR3 size: 14 residues. The V end was cut by 5 bases, the J end by 3 bases, with 13 bases between. Germline values: CDR1 SGHTA, CDR2 FQGNSA. CDR3 loop: CASSLLPGDTEAFF. In DNA form, the CDR3 reads TGTGCCAGCAGCCTACTTCCGGGGGACACTGAAGCTTTCTTT.

The sample holds one count of this clone. The V call is TRBV2, the J call TRBJ2-5; 7 nucleotides align to TRBD2. CDR1 is SNHLY and CDR2 is FYNNEI in the germline V gene. There are 14 residues in the CDR3. The J segment lost 3 bases and the V segment lost 6 bases, leaving 7 bases of the junction unmatched. The CDR3 reads CASSAGGREETQYF. In nucleotides, the CDR3 is TGTGCCAGCAGCGCCGGGGGGAGGGAAGAGACCCAGTACTTC.

The chain links TRBV18 to TRBJ1-1, with 7 bases that match TRBD1. Losses at the gene ends were 5 bases for V and 4 bases for J; bases not matched to a gene: 10. The CDR3 totals 15 residues. Germline CDR1 KGHSH, CDR2 LQKENI. CDR3 sequence: CASSTRQGWGTEAFF. CDR3 DNA sequence: TGTGCCAGCTCAACAAGACAGGGTTGGGGCACTGAAGCTTTCTTT. Full variable domain (remainder filled in from reference TRBV18 and TRBJ1-1): NAGVMQNPRHLVRRRGQEARLRCSPMKGHSHVYWYRQLPEEGLKFMVYLQKENIIDESGMPKERFSAEFPKEGPSILRIQQVVRGDSAAYFCASSTRQGWGTEAFFGQGTRLTVV.

This clone was found once. The CDR3 spells CASSSGLYNEQFF. The CDR3, as DNA: TGTGCCAGCAGCTCTGGACTCTACAATGAGCAGTTCTTC. V gene TRBV7-3 combines with J gene TRBJ2-1, with D perhaps matching TRBD2 (5 bases). The CDR3 loop spans 13 amino acids. Trimming removed 4 bases from V and 3 bases from J, with 7 bases in between. Germline values: CDR1 SGHTA, CDR2 FQGTGA.

This clone came up once. The chain carries TRBV19 and TRBJ1-2, with D possibly being TRBD1 (6 bases). The CDR3 spans 15 residues. Trimming stripped 7 bases from V and 3 bases from J, with 18 bases between. Looked up from germline, CDR1 is LNHDA and CDR2 is SQIVND (reference sequence). CDR3 amino acids: CASTETGGKYYGYTF. The CDR3 nucleotides read TGTGCCAGTACCGAAACGGGGGGCAAGTACTATGGCTACACCTTC.

This chain connects TRBV7-9 to TRBJ2-1; D unresolved. The ends were cut back, 3 bases at V and 10 bases at J, with 4 bases in the middle. Germline V gene data show CDR1 as SEHNR and CDR2 as FQNEAQ (reference sequence). This CDR3 is 10 amino acids long. CDR3 amino acids: CASSLGEQFF. CDR3 DNA sequence: TGTGCCAGCAGCTTGGGCGAGCAGTTCTTC. Complete variable domain (other parts from reference TRBV7-9 and TRBJ2-1): DTGVSQNPRHKITKRGQNVTFRCDPISEHNRLYWYRQTLGQGPEFLTYFQNEAQLEKSRLLSDRFSAERPKGSFSTLEIQRTEQGDSAMYLCASSLGEQFFGPGTRLTVL.

This chain joins TRBV9 and TRBJ2-1; D is ambiguous. V lost 2 bases and J lost 7, with 10 bases in between. Germline CDR1 reads SGDLS; CDR2 reads YYNGEE. This CDR3 has 13 residues. The CDR3 DNA is TGTGCCAGCAGCGTCCTCCTGGAGAATGAGCAGTTCTTC. This gives the protein CASSVLLENEQFF.

This chain joins TRBV5-4 and TRBJ2-7; 7 nucleotides match TRBD1. CDR1 and CDR2 (germline): SGHNT, YYREEE (reference sequence). This CDR3 comprises 14 residues. The J segment lost 0 bases and the V segment lost 9 bases, leaving 9 bases of the junction unmatched. CDR3 in amino acids: CATRLRDSSYEQYF. The CDR3 DNA reads as TGTGCCACCCGTTTGAGGGACAGCTCCTACGAGCAGTACTTC.

In its sample, this clone was seen once. The chain uses TRBV7-8 and TRBJ1-5; 12 bases line up with TRBD1. The germline V gene encodes CDR1 SGHVS and CDR2 FQNEAQ. V shed 5 bases, J shed 3 bases, and the junction held 2 bases outside the gene matches. CDR3 length equals 15 residues. The CDR3 region is CASSGTGGDNQPQHF. The CDR3 DNA follows: TGTGCCAGCAGCGGGACAGGGGGCGACAATCAGCCCCAGCATTTT.

The genes are TRBV6-2 or TRBV6-3 and TRBJ2-7; D not resolved. Germline values: CDR1 MNHEY, CDR2 SVGEGT. V lost 6 bases and J 5 bases, leaving 14 bases between the germline ends. The length of the CDR3 is 13 residues. The DNA for the CDR3 is TGTGCCAGCAGCCCCCCGCGGAACAACGAGCAGTACTTC. The encoded protein is CASSPPRNNEQYF.

The table lists this clone with a count of one. The chain carries TRBV7-8 and TRBJ1-6, with 10 bases that match TRBD1. Trimming cost V 1 base and J 10 bases; bases outside gene matches: 7. Per germline, CDR1 SGHVS and CDR2 FQNEAQ. CDR3 length equals 16 residues. CDR3 coding DNA: TGTGCCAGCAGCTTAGTGCTTGGGGACAGGGGATCACCCCTCCACTTT. Protein: CASSLVLGDRGSPLHF.

A single count supports this clone. The rearrangement uses TRBV7-2 and TRBJ2-1, with 7 bases aligning to TRBD2. Germline loops: CDR1 SGHTA, CDR2 FQGNSA. This CDR3 contains 16 residues. With 5 bases clipped from V and 4 bases from J, the junction kept 11 bases outside the gene matches. The CDR3 here is CASSPRTSSGYNEQFF. Written as DNA, the CDR3 is TGTGCCAGCAGCCCCCGGACTAGTTCCGGATACAATGAGCAGTTCTTC.

This sequence joins TRBV18 and TRBJ2-7; 13 bases align to TRBD2. The trim removed 4 bases at V and 4 bases at J, leaving 4 bases unmatched. The germline gives CDR1 KGHSH, CDR2 LQKENI. CDR3 length: 15 amino acids. The CDR3 is CASSRPTSGRYEQYF. CDR3 bases: TGTGCCAGCTCACGGCCGACTAGCGGGAGGTACGAGCAGTACTTC.

The V gene is TRBV15, the J gene TRBJ1-1, with D perhaps TRBD1 (5 bases). Per the germline V gene, CDR1 is LNHNV and CDR2 is YYDKDF (reference sequence). V was clipped by 0 bases and J by 5 bases, with 16 bases between them. This CDR3 spans 16 amino acids. CDR3 in DNA: TGTGCCACCAGCAGAGAAGTGTCGGGGGTGAGTACTGAAGCTTTCTTT. Amino acids: CATSREVSGVSTEAFF.

The rearrangement joins TRBV9 to TRBJ2-2, with D perhaps matching TRBD1 (6 bases). Germline loops: CDR1 SGDLS, CDR2 YYNGEE. The CDR3 has 12 residues. Trimming pared 6 bases from V and 3 bases from J, leaving 6 bases between. The CDR3 sequence: CASTGDTGELFF. Written as DNA, the CDR3 is TGTGCCAGCACAGGGGACACCGGGGAGCTGTTTTTT.

The CDR3 here is CASSPWTGDTGELFF. The CDR3 DNA is TGTGCCAGCAGCCCCTGGACAGGGGATACCGGGGAGCTGTTTTTT. The V call is TRBV14, the J call TRBJ2-2, with 9 nucleotides matching TRBD1. The germline V gene has CDR1 SGHDN and CDR2 FVKESK. The CDR3 is 15 residues long. Trimming took 4 bases from V and 5 from J; bases not matched to a gene: 5. The full variable domain, completed using reference TRBV14 and TRBJ2-2, is EAGVTQFPSHSVIEKGQTVTLRCDPISGHDNLYWYRRVMGKEIKFLLHFVKESKQDESGMPNNRFLAERTGGTYSTLKVQPAELEDSGVYFCASSPWTGDTGELFFGEGSRLTVL.

The V gene is TRBV7-8, the J gene TRBJ2-5, with TRBD2 as a possible D gene (6 bases). The CDR3 runs 15 residues. CDR1 is SGHVS and CDR2 is FQNEAQ in the germline V gene. V was cut by 5 bases and J by 2 bases, with 15 bases left in between. This CDR3 is CASSTGTLGQETQYF. The CDR3 nucleotides read TGTGCCAGCAGCACCGGGACTTTAGGTCAAGAGACCCAGTACTTC.

The chain recombines TRBV4-1 with TRBJ1-3; the match to TRBD1 covers 10 bases. This CDR3 is 16 amino acids long. Trimming removed 0 bases from V and 8 bases from J; junction bases left unmatched: 7. The germline V gene encodes CDR1 MGHRA and CDR2 YSYEKL. CDR3 loop: CASSQDGTGASYTIYF. The CDR3 coding sequence is TGCGCCAGCAGCCAAGACGGGACAGGGGCGAGCTACACCATATATTTT.

V gene TRBV2 combines with J gene TRBJ2-1; 8 bases map to TRBD1. The CDR3 sequence is 12 residues long. Trimming cost V 6 bases and J 8 bases; bases outside gene matches: 3. The germline V gene encodes CDR1 SNHLY and CDR2 FYNNEI. CDR3 amino acids: CASRDREHEQFF. CDR3 nucleotides: TGTGCCAGCAGGGACAGGGAACATGAGCAGTTCTTC.

The V call is TRBV4-3, the J call TRBJ2-1, with D possibly TRBD2 on 6 matching bases. Germline V gives CDR1 LGHNA, CDR2 YSLEER. Trimming cost V 4 bases and J 5 bases, with 21 bases left between them. There are 17 residues in the CDR3. The CDR3 spells CASSPTRRDLSDNEQFF. CDR3 DNA sequence: TGCGCCAGCAGCCCAACCCGCCGGGACTTAAGTGACAATGAGCAGTTCTTC.